The 31 T cell receptor beta chains reported below all come from one sample, sequenced in a study of response to subunit inactivated influenza vaccine. TCRdb reanalysed the RT-PCR reads using MiXCR and keeps one entry per CDR3 protein. Of 550,000 to 800,000 distinct CDR3 sequences listed, 15% to 18% are singletons. This material consisted of PBMCs from blood, taken 11 to 12 days after vaccination. Receptors were obtained from a man aged 45 to 65 who received an inactivated influenza vaccine.

This clonotype came up a few times. V gene TRBV6-2 or TRBV6-3 combines with J gene TRBJ1-6; 9 positions agree with TRBD1. CDR1 and CDR2 (germline): MNHEY, SVGEGT. This CDR3 region has 14 residues. The V gene end was trimmed by 6 bases and the J gene end by 9 bases; junction bases not matched to a gene: 6. The CDR3 bases are TGTGCCAGCAGCACCGGGACAGGGAGTTCACCCCTCCACTTT. Amino acids: CASSTGTGSSPLHF.

This clonotype was counted a few times. The rearrangement joins TRBV6-1 to TRBJ2-7; 8 positions agree with TRBD1. There are 14 residues in the CDR3. The germline V gene encodes CDR1 MNHNS and CDR2 SASEGT. The trim removed 3 bases at V and 2 bases at J, leaving 3 bases unmatched. CDR3 sequence (DNA): TGTGCCAGCAGTGACGGACAGGGACCCTACGAGCAGTACTTC. Amino acid sequence: CASSDGQGPYEQYF.

In its sample, this clonotype was seen a few times. This sequence joins TRBV6-1 and TRBJ2-1; no definite D call. The CDR3 has 14 residues. Germline CDR1 and CDR2: MNHNS and SASEGT. Deletions cut 7 bases from V and 4 bases from J, with 14 bases between. CDR3 in DNA: TGTGCCAGCAAAACCAATTCGAGGTACAATGAGCAGTTCTTC. Translated: CASKTNSRYNEQFF.

This clonotype has a handful of counts. This chain links TRBV7-2 with TRBJ2-7; TRBD1 agrees at 7 bases. The length of the CDR3 is 15 residues. The V gene's germline CDR1 is SGHTA and CDR2 FQGNSA. Trimming removed 1 base from V and 0 bases from J; junction bases left unmatched: 3. The CDR3: CASSLGGQSSYEQYF. The CDR3 region has the DNA TGTGCCAGCAGCTTAGGGGGACAGAGCTCCTACGAGCAGTACTTC.

The V gene is TRBV29-1, the J gene TRBJ2-7, with D possibly matching TRBD2 (6 bases). This CDR3 region has 13 residues. In germline, CDR1 is SQVTM, CDR2 ANQGSEA. The V end lost 7 bases, the J end lost 3 bases, and 16 bases lay between the germline ends. The CDR3 loop is CSGGRGSGYEQYF. The CDR3 region has the DNA TGCAGCGGTGGGCGGGGCAGCGGCTACGAGCAGTACTTC.

This clonotype has just a few counts. This chain joins TRBV4-3 and TRBJ2-1; TRBD2 aligns across 12 bases. V shed 0 bases, J shed 8 bases, and the junction held 14 bases outside the gene matches. CDR3 length: 19 residues. The germline gives CDR1 LGHNA, CDR2 YSLEER. DNA for the CDR3: TGCGCCAGCAGCCAAGATTGGGGGCTAGCGGGGGGGCTCGTCTATGAGCAGTTCTTC. Translated: CASSQDWGLAGGLVYEQFF.

CDR3 nucleotides: TGCGCCAGCAGCCAAGAATATTTGGGACAGGGGACCTACGAGCAGTACTTC. Amino acid sequence: CASSQEYLGQGTYEQYF. This chain joins TRBV4-3 and TRBJ2-7; 10 bases fit TRBD1. Germline trimming cut 0 bases from V and 2 bases from J; bases unmatched to any gene: 7. Per germline, CDR1 LGHNA and CDR2 YSLEER. The CDR3 spans 17 residues.

This clonotype was seen more than once but under ten times. CDR3 in DNA: TGCGCCAGCAGCTCCCCTGGGACCAGGCTCCCCAATGAGCAGTTCTTC. Translation gives CASSSPGTRLPNEQFF. The chain carries TRBV5-1 and TRBJ2-1; D possibly matches TRBD1 or TRBD2 (5 bases each). This CDR3 has 16 residues. V shed 3 bases and J shed 6 bases, with 19 bases lying between them. Germline V lookup: CDR1 SGHRS, CDR2 YFSETQ. Full variable domain (rest looked up from reference TRBV5-1 and TRBJ2-1): KAGVTQTPRYLIKTRGQQVTLSCSPISGHRSVSWYQQTPGQGLQFLFEYFSETQRNKGNFPGRFSGRQFSNSRSEMNVSTLELGDSALYLCASSSPGTRLPNEQFFGPGTRLTVL.

This clonotype was recorded a few times. The V call is TRBV12-5, the J call TRBJ2-7, with D perhaps matching TRBD2 (6 bases). Trimming left V 5 bases short and J 7 bases short, with 12 bases between. Germline loops: CDR1 LGHNT, CDR2 FRNRAP. The CDR3 has 12 amino acids. The CDR3 DNA reads as TGTGCTAGTGGTCCTAGCGATAGAGAGCAGTACTTC. Translating gives CASGPSDREQYF.

This sequence joins TRBV20-1 and TRBJ2-2, with a possible D match to TRBD1 (6 bases). There are 15 residues in the CDR3. Trimming removed 0 bases at V and 1 base at J, with 9 bases between. Germline loops: CDR1 DFQATT, CDR2 SNEGSKA (reference sequence). The CDR3 loop is CSARDDRRNTGELFF. In DNA, the CDR3 is TGCAGTGCTAGAGATGACAGGCGGAACACCGGGGAGCTGTTTTTT.

This clonotype turned up a few times. The chain links TRBV5-1 to TRBJ1-2; no definite D call. CDR1 SGHRS and CDR2 YFSETQ come from the germline V gene. This CDR3 is built from 12 residues. V lost 4 bases to trimming and J lost 8 bases, with 12 bases between them. The CDR3 DNA follows: TGCGCCAGCAGCCCGGCGGGGTCCGGCTACACCTTC. It yields the protein CASSPAGSGYTF.

The rearrangement joins TRBV10-3 to TRBJ2-1, with TRBD1 matching over 7 bases. Germline V lookup: CDR1 ENHRY, CDR2 SYGVKD. The CDR3 is made up of 15 amino acids. J lost 4 bases, V lost 3 bases, and 6 bases had no gene match. CDR3 region: CAISERTGFYNEQFF. CDR3 coding DNA: TGTGCCATCAGTGAAAGGACAGGATTTTACAATGAGCAGTTCTTC.

The chain joins TRBV3-1 to TRBJ2-5; D call uncertain. V was cut by 3 bases and J by 1 base, with 9 bases left in between. The germline CDR1 and CDR2 sequences are LGHDT and YNNKEL (reference sequence). CDR3 length: 14 residues. CDR3 nucleotide sequence: TGTGCCAGCAGCCATGATGTCAGCCAAGAGACCCAGTACTTC. It specifies CASSHDVSQETQYF.

This sequence joins TRBV12-3 or TRBV12-4 and TRBJ1-6; D may be TRBD1 (5 bases). V lost 4 bases and J lost 6, with 10 bases in between. The CDR3 spans 14 residues. The DNA for the CDR3 is TGTGCCAGCAGTTCCGGGGGAGGTAATTCACCCCTCCACTTT. Translating it yields CASSSGGGNSPLHF.

The chain employs TRBV6-1 and TRBJ2-3; D unclear. CDR3 length: 15 amino acids. The ends were cut back, 2 bases at V and 3 bases at J, with 12 bases in the middle. Germline V gene sequence: CDR1 MNHNS, CDR2 SASEGT. CDR3 residues: CASSEHPWKTDTQYF. For the CDR3, the DNA is TGTGCCAGCAGTGAACACCCGTGGAAGACAGATACGCAGTATTTT.

The chain carries TRBV27 and TRBJ2-4; TRBD1 is a possible D gene (6 bases). Trimming stripped 7 bases from V and 7 bases from J, with 14 bases between. This CDR3 spans 13 amino acids. Germline V CDR1 and CDR2: MNHEY, SMNVEV (reference sequence). CDR3 loop: CASKDRTGNIQYF. For the CDR3, the DNA is TGTGCCAGCAAAGACAGGACGGGGAACATTCAGTACTTC.

CDR3 bases: TGTGCCAGCAGGCCCAGGACAGGCAACAATGAGCAGTTCTTC. It encodes CASRPRTGNNEQFF. The J gene is TRBJ2-1, the V gene TRBV5-6; TRBD1 matches 7 bases. This CDR3 is built from 14 residues. Trimming cost V 5 bases and J 5 bases; bases outside gene matches: 7. Germline V gene lookup returns CDR1 SGHDT and CDR2 YYEEEE.

This clonotype was seen more than once but under ten times. This chain joins TRBV12-3 or TRBV12-4 and TRBJ2-1, with unresolved D. The CDR3 loop spans 15 amino acids. V was cut by 1 base and J by 3 bases, with 10 bases left in between. CDR3 region: CASSLGSQFYNEQFF. CDR3 bases: TGTGCCAGCAGTTTAGGTAGTCAATTCTACAATGAGCAGTTCTTC.

This clonotype was counted many times. V and J are TRBV5-1 and TRBJ1-6; 10 bases map to TRBD1. CDR3 length: 15 amino acids. J gave up 10 bases and V 2 bases, and 6 bases lay outside the gene matches. Germline loops: CDR1 SGHRS, CDR2 YFSETQ. CDR3 sequence reads: CASSLSGTGVSPLHF. In DNA form, the CDR3 reads TGCGCCAGCAGCTTATCCGGGACAGGGGTCTCACCCCTCCACTTT.

The chain has TRBV7-8 and TRBJ2-1; 8 nucleotides align to TRBD2. Germline-derived CDR1 and CDR2 are SGHVS and FQNEAQ. With 5 bases clipped from V and 6 bases from J, the junction kept 12 bases outside the gene matches. There are 16 residues in the CDR3. CDR3 in amino acids: CASSPVAGLYGNEQFF. DNA of the CDR3: TGTGCCAGCAGCCCCGTAGCGGGATTATACGGCAATGAGCAGTTCTTC. The full variable domain, completed using reference TRBV7-8 and TRBJ2-1, is GAGVSQSPRYKVAKRGQDVALRCDPISGHVSLFWYQQALGQGPEFLTYFQNEAQLDKSGLPSDRFFAERPEGSVSTLKIQRTQQEDSAVYLCASSPVAGLYGNEQFFGPGTRLTVL.

Many counts were recorded for this clonotype. The gene calls are TRBV5-1 and TRBJ2-5, with 16 bases fitting TRBD2. Germline V lookup: CDR1 SGHRS, CDR2 YFSETQ. With V trimmed by 4 bases and J by 2 bases, 2 bases remained unmatched. This CDR3 has 16 amino acids. CDR3 amino acids: CASSAGLAGGQETQYF. CDR3 nucleotides: TGCGCCAGCAGCGCGGGACTAGCGGGGGGGCAAGAGACCCAGTACTTC.

The J gene is TRBJ1-2, the V gene TRBV29-1; 8 bases agree with TRBD1. Germline V CDR1 and CDR2: SQVTM, ANQGSEA. This CDR3 has 12 residues. V lost 7 bases and J lost 4; bases outside the gene matches: 5. The CDR3 coding sequence is TGCAGCGGAACAACAGGGGGCTATGGCTACACCTTC. This gives the protein CSGTTGGYGYTF. The variable domain in full, with the rest retrieved from reference TRBV29-1 and TRBJ1-2, is SAVISQKPSRDICQRGTSLTIQCQVDSQVTMMFWYRQQPGQSLTLIATANQGSEATYESGFVIDKFPISRPNLTFSTLTVSNMSPEDSSIYLCSGTTGGYGYTFGSGTRLTVV.

The V call is TRBV7-2, the J call TRBJ2-5; no clear D gene. CDR3 size: 15 residues. The germline CDR1 and CDR2 sequences are SGHTA and FQGNSA. V was shortened by 1 base and J by 6 bases, with 15 bases between the two germline ends. As DNA, the CDR3 is TGTGCCAGCAGCTTAGTAGGAGTACGGTCGCAGACCCAGTACTTC. It codes for CASSLVGVRSQTQYF.

A few counts support this clonotype. The chain has TRBV3-1 and TRBJ2-7; no definite D call. The CDR3 has 15 amino acids. Looked up from germline, CDR1 is LGHDT and CDR2 is YNNKEL (reference sequence). Between the trimmed V and J ends, which lost 4 bases and 2 bases, there was a span of 15 bases. Here the CDR3 reads CASSPTGGTTYEQYF. CDR3 bases: TGTGCCAGCAGCCCCACTGGTGGAACTACCTACGAGCAGTACTTC.

This clonotype has more than one count but fewer than ten. The chain is built from TRBV5-1 and TRBJ2-5; D not certain. This CDR3 contains 14 residues. V was shortened by 1 base and J by 1 base, with 8 bases between the two germline ends. Germline CDR1 reads SGHRS; CDR2 reads YFSETQ. The CDR3 protein is CASSLSVTQETQYF. DNA of the CDR3: TGCGCCAGCAGCTTGTCGGTGACCCAAGAGACCCAGTACTTC.

This clonotype was picked up a small number of times. The V and J genes are TRBV9 and TRBJ2-7, with TRBD2 identical over 8 bases. V lost 0 bases to trimming and J lost 3 bases; unmatched junction nucleotides: 5. Germline V lookup: CDR1 SGDLS, CDR2 YYNGEE. This CDR3 has 15 amino acids. CDR3 protein: CASSVEGLVGYEQYF. CDR3 DNA sequence: TGTGCCAGCAGCGTAGAGGGACTAGTAGGCTACGAGCAGTACTTC.

This clonotype has a handful of counts. V and J are TRBV20-1 and TRBJ1-2; D remains ambiguous. In germline, CDR1 is DFQATT, CDR2 SNEGSKA (reference sequence). This CDR3 is 11 amino acids long. Trimming took off 4 bases at V and 8 bases at J, with 11 bases between the two ends. The CDR3 nucleotides read TGCAGTGCTAATGGATTTAGGGGCTACACCTTC. It yields the protein CSANGFRGYTF.

The chain recombines TRBV2 with TRBJ2-7; D remains ambiguous. The germline gives CDR1 SNHLY, CDR2 FYNNEI. Trimming left V 0 bases short and J 3 bases short, with 6 bases between. This CDR3 has 13 residues. CDR3 amino acids: CASSEAPLYEQYF. DNA for the CDR3: TGTGCCAGCAGTGAAGCGCCCCTCTACGAGCAGTACTTC. The full variable domain, its missing parts supplied by reference TRBV2 and TRBJ2-7, is EPEVTQTPSHQVTQMGQEVILRCVPISNHLYFYWYRQILGQKVEFLVSFYNNEISEKSEIFDDQFSVERPDGSNFTLKIRSTKLEDSAMYFCASSEAPLYEQYFGPGTRLTVT.

This clonotype came up a few times. The chain carries TRBV7-9 and TRBJ2-1; D is unresolved. V shed 5 bases and J shed 4 bases, with 9 bases lying between them. CDR3 length: 13 amino acids. In germline, CDR1 is SEHNR, CDR2 FQNEAQ (reference sequence). The CDR3 DNA sequence: TGTGCCAGCAGCCTACAGATTTACAATGAGCAGTTCTTC. Residues: CASSLQIYNEQFF.

There are a few counts of this clonotype. The V gene is TRBV20-1, the J gene TRBJ1-1; a weak D match, TRBD1 (5 bases). Trimming cost V 2 bases and J 4 bases, with 14 bases left between them. Germline V gives CDR1 DFQATT, CDR2 SNEGSKA (reference sequence). CDR3 length: 14 residues. The CDR3 loop reads CSARPDTGSTEAFF. CDR3 DNA sequence: TGCAGTGCTAGACCGGACACGGGTTCCACTGAAGCTTTCTTT.

The chain recombines TRBV4-1 with TRBJ2-7; D may be TRBD1 (6 bases). V was shortened by 2 bases and J by 5 bases, with 16 bases between the two germline ends. The germline V gene has CDR1 MGHRA and CDR2 YSYEKL. The CDR3 is 15 amino acids. The CDR3: CASSQLGSGANEQYF. The CDR3 DNA follows: TGCGCCAGCAGCCAATTAGGGTCAGGGGCGAACGAGCAGTACTTC.